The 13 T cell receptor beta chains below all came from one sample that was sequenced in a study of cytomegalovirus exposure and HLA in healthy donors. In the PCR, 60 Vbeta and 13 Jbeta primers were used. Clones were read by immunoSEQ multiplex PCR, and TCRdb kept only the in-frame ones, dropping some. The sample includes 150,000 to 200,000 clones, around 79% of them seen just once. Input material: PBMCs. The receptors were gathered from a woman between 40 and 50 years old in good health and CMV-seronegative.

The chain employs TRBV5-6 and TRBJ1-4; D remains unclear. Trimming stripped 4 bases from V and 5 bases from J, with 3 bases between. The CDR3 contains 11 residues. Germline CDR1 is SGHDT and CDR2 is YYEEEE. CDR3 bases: TGTGCCAGCAGCCTGAATGAAAAACTGTTTTTT. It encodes CASSLNEKLFF.

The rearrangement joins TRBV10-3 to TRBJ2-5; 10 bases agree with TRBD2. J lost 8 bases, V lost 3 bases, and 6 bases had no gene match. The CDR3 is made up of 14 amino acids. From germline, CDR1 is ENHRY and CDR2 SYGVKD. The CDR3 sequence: CAISDPSGGATQYF. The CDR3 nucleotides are TGTGCCATCAGTGACCCTAGCGGGGGTGCAACCCAGTACTTC.

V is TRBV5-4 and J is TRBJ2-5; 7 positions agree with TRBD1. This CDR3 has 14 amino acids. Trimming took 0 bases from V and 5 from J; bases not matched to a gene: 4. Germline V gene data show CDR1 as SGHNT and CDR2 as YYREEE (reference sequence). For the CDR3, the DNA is TGTGCCAGCAGCTTGGAGGGGGCGCAGGAGACCCAGTACTTC. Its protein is CASSLEGAQETQYF.

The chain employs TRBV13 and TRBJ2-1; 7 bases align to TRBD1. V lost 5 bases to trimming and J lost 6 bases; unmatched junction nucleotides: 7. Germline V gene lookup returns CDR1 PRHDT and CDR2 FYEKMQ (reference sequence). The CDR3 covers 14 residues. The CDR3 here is CASSPRRQGNEQFF. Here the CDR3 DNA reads TGTGCCAGCAGCCCGAGGAGACAGGGCAATGAGCAGTTCTTC.

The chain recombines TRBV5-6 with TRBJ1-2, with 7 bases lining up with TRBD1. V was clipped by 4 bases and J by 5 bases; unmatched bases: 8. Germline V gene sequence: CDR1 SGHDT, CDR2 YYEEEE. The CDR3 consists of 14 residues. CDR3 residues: CASSPGGGLYGYTF. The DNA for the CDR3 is TGTGCCAGCAGCCCGGGAGGGGGCTTGTATGGCTACACCTTC.

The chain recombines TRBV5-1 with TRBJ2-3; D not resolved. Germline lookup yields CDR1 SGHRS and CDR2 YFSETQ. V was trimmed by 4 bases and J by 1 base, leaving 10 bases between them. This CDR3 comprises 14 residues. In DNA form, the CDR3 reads TGCGCCAGCAGCAAGGAGCCAGGCACAGATACGCAGTATTTT. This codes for CASSKEPGTDTQYF.

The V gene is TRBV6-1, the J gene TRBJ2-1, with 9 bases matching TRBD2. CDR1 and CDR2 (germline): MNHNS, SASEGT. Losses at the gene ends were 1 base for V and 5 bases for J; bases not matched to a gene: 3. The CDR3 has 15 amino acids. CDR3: CASSEVLAGNNEQFF. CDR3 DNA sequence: TGTGCCAGCAGTGAAGTTCTAGCGGGGAACAATGAGCAGTTCTTC.

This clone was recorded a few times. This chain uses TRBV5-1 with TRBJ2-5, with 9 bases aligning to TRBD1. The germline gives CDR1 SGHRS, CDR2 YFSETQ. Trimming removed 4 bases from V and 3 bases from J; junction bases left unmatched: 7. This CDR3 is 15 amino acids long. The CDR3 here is CASSPPGQGKETQYF. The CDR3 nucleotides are TGCGCCAGCAGCCCGCCGGGACAGGGAAAAGAGACCCAGTACTTC.

The CDR3 DNA is TGTGCCAGCAGCACAAGCGGGGAGCAGTTCTTC. Protein sequence: CASSTSGEQFF. V is TRBV7-2 and J is TRBJ2-1; D may be TRBD2 (6 bases). Germline CDR1 and CDR2: SGHTA and FQGNSA. V lost 5 bases to trimming and J lost 10 bases, with 9 bases between them. CDR3 length equals 11 residues.

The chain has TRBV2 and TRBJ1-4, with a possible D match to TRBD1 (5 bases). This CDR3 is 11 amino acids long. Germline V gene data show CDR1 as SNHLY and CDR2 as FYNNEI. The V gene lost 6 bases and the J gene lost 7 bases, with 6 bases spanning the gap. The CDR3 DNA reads TGTGCCAGCAGAGACAGTGAAAAACTGTTTTTT. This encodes CASRDSEKLFF.

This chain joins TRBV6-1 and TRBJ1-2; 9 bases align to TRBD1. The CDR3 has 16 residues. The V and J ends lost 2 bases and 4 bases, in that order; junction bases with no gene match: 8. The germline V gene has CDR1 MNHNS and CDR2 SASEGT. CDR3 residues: CASSETPQGATYGYTF. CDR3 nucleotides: TGTGCCAGCAGTGAAACTCCACAGGGGGCAACCTATGGCTACACCTTC.

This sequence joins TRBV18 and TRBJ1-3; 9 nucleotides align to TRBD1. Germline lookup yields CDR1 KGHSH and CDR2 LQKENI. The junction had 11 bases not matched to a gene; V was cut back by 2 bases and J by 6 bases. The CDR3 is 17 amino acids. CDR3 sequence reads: CASSPTIGDRVANTIYF. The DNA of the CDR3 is TGTGCCAGCTCACCAACCATCGGGGACAGGGTGGCAAACACCATATATTTT. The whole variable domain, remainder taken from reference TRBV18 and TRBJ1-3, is NAGVMQNPRHLVRRRGQEARLRCSPMKGHSHVYWYRQLPEEGLKFMVYLQKENIIDESGMPKERFSAEFPKEGPSILRIQQVVRGDSAAYFCASSPTIGDRVANTIYFGEGSWLTVV.

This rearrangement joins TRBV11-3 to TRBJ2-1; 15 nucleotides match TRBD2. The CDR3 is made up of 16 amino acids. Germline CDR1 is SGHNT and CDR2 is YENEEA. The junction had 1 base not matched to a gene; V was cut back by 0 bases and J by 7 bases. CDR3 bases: TGTGCCAGCAGCTTAGATGGGACTAGCGGGGGGAATGAGCAGTTCTTC. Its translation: CASSLDGTSGGNEQFF.